The 6 T cell receptor beta chains presented below share a single source sample, sequenced in a study of T cells after yellow fever vaccination. MiXCR was run by TCRdb on the 5' RACE reads, yielding one entry per CDR3 protein. The repertoire includes roughly 350,000 distinct CDR3 sequences, 4.1% of them detected once, and 20% to 25% sits in the top ten. The sequencing used PBMCs, collected 5 days after the yellow fever booster vaccination. Source of these receptors: a man between 18 and 35 years old who received the YFV17D yellow fever vaccine.

This clonotype was counted at least ten times. This chain links TRBV5-1 with TRBJ2-1; tentatively, D is TRBD2 (5 bases). CDR1 SGHRS and CDR2 YFSETQ come from the germline V gene. V lost 0 bases and J 8 bases, leaving 15 bases between the germline ends. The CDR3 has 15 residues. The CDR3 bases are TGCGCCAGCAGCTTGGCCGCGACTACCTCGTATGAGCAGTTCTTC. It is translated as CASSLAATTSYEQFF.

Only a few counts were recorded for this clonotype. This chain links TRBV10-3 with TRBJ1-3, with D unclear. Germline-derived CDR1 and CDR2 are ENHRY and SYGVKD. V was pared by 5 bases and J by 0 bases, with 5 bases between. CDR3 length equals 13 residues. The CDR3 coding sequence is TGTGCCATCAGTTGGGGCTCTGGAAACACCATATATTTT. Amino acid sequence: CAISWGSGNTIYF.

This clonotype showed up many times. This chain connects TRBV7-2 to TRBJ2-5, with 9 bases that match TRBD2. Germline loops: CDR1 SGHTA, CDR2 FQGNSA. With 3 bases clipped from V and 5 bases from J, the junction kept 10 bases outside the gene matches. CDR3 length: 16 amino acids. The CDR3 DNA sequence: TGTGCCAGCAGCTTCGGCGGGGGGGCTTTATGGGAGACCCAGTACTTC. Amino acids: CASSFGGGALWETQYF.

This clonotype has ten or more counts. The genes are TRBV5-6 and TRBJ2-2; D is uncertain. Trimming took 4 bases from V and 0 from J, leaving 10 bases between them. The CDR3 sequence is 15 residues long. CDR1 and CDR2 (germline): SGHDT, YYEEEE. CDR3 nucleotides: TGTGCCAGCAGCCCGGTTGGCTCGAACACCGGGGAGCTGTTTTTT. Its translation: CASSPVGSNTGELFF.

This chain connects TRBV5-1 to TRBJ2-2, with D perhaps matching TRBD1 (6 bases). Trimming took off 0 bases at V and 0 bases at J, with 18 bases between the two ends. The CDR3 loop spans 19 amino acids. Germline V gene lookup returns CDR1 SGHRS and CDR2 YFSETQ. This CDR3 reads CASSLDREWLMTNTGELFF. The CDR3 nucleotides read TGCGCCAGCAGCTTGGACAGGGAATGGCTTATGACGAACACCGGGGAGCTGTTTTTT. The whole variable domain, remainder taken from reference TRBV5-1 and TRBJ2-2, is KAGVTQTPRYLIKTRGQQVTLSCSPISGHRSVSWYQQTPGQGLQFLFEYFSETQRNKGNFPGRFSGRQFSNSRSEMNVSTLELGDSALYLCASSLDREWLMTNTGELFFGEGSRLTVL.

This clonotype was detected a few times. V is TRBV5-4 and J is TRBJ2-4, with D uncertain. V was pared by 2 bases and J by 0 bases, with 6 bases between. The germline gives CDR1 SGHNT, CDR2 YYREEE (reference sequence). CDR3 length: 14 amino acids. CDR3 region: CASSLSIAKNIQYF. The CDR3 DNA is TGTGCCAGCAGCTTATCAATAGCCAAAAACATTCAGTACTTC.